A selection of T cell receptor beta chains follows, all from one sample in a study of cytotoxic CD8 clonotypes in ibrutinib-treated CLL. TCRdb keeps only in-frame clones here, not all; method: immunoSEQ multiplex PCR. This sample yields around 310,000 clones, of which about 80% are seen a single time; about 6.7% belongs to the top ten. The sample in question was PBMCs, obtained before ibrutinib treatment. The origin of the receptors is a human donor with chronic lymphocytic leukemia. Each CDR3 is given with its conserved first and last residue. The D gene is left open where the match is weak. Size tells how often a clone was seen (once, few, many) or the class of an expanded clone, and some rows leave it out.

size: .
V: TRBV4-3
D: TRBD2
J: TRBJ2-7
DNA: TGCGCCAGCAGCCAAGATGGAACTAGCGGGACCGGCTACGAGCAGTACTTC
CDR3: CASSQDGTSGTGYEQYF

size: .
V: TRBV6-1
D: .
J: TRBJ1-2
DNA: TGTGCCAGCACCCAAAGGTTAGACTATAACTATGGCTACACCTTC
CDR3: CASTQRLDYNYGYTF

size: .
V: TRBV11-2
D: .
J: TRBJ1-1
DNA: TGTGCCAGCAGCTTACCAGGTCCATACAGGAACACTGAAGCTTTCTTT
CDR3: CASSLPGPYRNTEAFF

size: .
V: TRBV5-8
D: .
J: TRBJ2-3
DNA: TGTGCCAGCAGCTTTTTCCACTCGGGTGTGAATACGCAGTATTTT
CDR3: CASSFFHSGVNTQYF

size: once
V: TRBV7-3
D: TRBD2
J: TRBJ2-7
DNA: TGTGCCAGCAGCTTAACGGGACTAGCGCCATCCTACGAGCAGTACTTC
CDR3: CASSLTGLAPSYEQYF

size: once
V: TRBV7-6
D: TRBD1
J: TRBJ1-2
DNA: TGTGCCAGCAGACAGCAGGGGGCCGGTGGCTACACCTTC
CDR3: CASRQQGAGGYTF

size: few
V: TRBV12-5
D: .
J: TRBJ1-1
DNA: TGTGCTAGTGGTTTGGTATCCTCAGGGAACACTGAAGCTTTCTTT
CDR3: CASGLVSSGNTEAFF

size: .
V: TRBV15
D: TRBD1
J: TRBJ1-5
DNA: TGTGCCACCTCGGTGACAGGGGAGTTCTATCAGCCCCAGCATTTT
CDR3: CATSVTGEFYQPQHF

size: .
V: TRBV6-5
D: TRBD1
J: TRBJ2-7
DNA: TGTGCCACAAAGGGGGACAGAACCTACGAGCAGTACTTC
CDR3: CATKGDRTYEQYF

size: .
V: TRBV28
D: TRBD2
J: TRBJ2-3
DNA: TGTGCCAGCAGCTCCACTAGCGGCTACACAGATACGCAGTATTTT
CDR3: CASSSTSGYTDTQYF

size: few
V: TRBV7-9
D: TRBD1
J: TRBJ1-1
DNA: TGTGCCAGCAATGTCTTTACAGGGGCGGGGAACACTGAAGCTTTCTTT
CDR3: CASNVFTGAGNTEAFF

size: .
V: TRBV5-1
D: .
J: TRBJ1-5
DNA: TGCGCCAGCAGCTTGACTGAGAATCAGCCCCAGCATTTT
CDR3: CASSLTENQPQHF

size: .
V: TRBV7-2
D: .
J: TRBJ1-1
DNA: TGTGCCAGCAGCTTAGATCCAGGGAACGCTGAAGCTTTCTTT
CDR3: CASSLDPGNAEAFF

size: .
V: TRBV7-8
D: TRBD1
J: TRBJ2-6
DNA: TGTGCCAGCAGCTTCGACAGGGCTGGGGCCAACGTCCTGACTTTC
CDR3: CASSFDRAGANVLTF

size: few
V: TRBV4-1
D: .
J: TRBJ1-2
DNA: TGCGCCAGCAGCCAAGAGGGAGGAGGGTTTAGCTATGGCTACACCTTC
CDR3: CASSQEGGGFSYGYTF

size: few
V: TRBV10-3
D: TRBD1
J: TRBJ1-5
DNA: TGTGCCATCAGCACAGGGACAGGGGACCAGCCCCAGCATTTT
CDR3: CAISTGTGDQPQHF

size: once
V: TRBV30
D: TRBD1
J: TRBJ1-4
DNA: TGTGCCTGGAATCCTAAGGGACAGGGGAGTGAAAAACTGTTTTTT
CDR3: CAWNPKGQGSEKLFF

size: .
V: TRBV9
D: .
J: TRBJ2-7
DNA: TGTGCCAGCAGCGTAGATCGGTGGGCAGGGGTCGTGAGCTCCTACGAGCAGTACTTC
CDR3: CASSVDRWAGVVSSYEQYF

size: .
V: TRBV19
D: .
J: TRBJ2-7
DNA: TGTGCCAGTAGTCCTCCGGGGCCAACCTACGAGCAGTACTTC
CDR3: CASSPPGPTYEQYF

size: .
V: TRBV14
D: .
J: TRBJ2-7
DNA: TGTGCCAGCAGCCGAGACTGGGACGAGCAGTACTTC
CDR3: CASSRDWDEQYF

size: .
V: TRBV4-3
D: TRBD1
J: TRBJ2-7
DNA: TGCGCCAGCAGCCAAGATCGGGGACAGGGGACCTACGAGCAGTACTTC
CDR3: CASSQDRGQGTYEQYF

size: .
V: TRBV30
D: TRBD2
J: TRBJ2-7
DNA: TGTGCCTGGAGTGGGGCTAGCGGGAACTACGAGCAGTACTTC
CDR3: CAWSGASGNYEQYF

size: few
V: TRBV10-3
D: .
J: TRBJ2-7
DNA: TGTGCCATCAGTATGGGACGGAGACCCTACGAGCAGTACTTC
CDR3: CAISMGRRPYEQYF

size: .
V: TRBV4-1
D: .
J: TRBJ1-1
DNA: TGCGCCAGCAGCCAAGATCCGAATAGAGGATTGAACACTGAAGCTTTCTTT
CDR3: CASSQDPNRGLNTEAFF

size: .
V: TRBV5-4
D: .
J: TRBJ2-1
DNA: TGTGCCACCATCGGACTTTCCTACAATGAGCAGTTCTTC
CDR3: CATIGLSYNEQFF

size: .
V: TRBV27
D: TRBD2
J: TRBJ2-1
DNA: TGTGCCAGCAGTCCCGGGACTAGCGGGAATTACAATGAGCAGTTCTTC
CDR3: CASSPGTSGNYNEQFF

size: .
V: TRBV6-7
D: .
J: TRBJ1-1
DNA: TGTGCCAGCAGTTACTCGAACACTGAAGCTTTCTTT
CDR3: CASSYSNTEAFF

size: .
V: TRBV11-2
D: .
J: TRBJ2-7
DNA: TGTGCCAGCAGCTTAGATGAGGGCCACCCTGAGCTCTACGAGCAGTACTTC
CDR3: CASSLDEGHPELYEQYF

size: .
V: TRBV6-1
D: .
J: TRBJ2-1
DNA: TGTGCCAGCAGTCCTCCGGGATACAATGAGCAGTTCTTC
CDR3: CASSPPGYNEQFF

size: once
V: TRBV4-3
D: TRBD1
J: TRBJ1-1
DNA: TGCGCCAGCAGCCATGGACAGGGGGCTTGGACTGAAGCTTTCTTT
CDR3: CASSHGQGAWTEAFF

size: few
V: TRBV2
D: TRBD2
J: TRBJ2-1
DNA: TGTGCCAGCATAGCGGGATATTCCTACAATGAGCAGTTCTTC
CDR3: CASIAGYSYNEQFF

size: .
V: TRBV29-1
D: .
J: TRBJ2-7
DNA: TGCAGCGTTGATTTGGGATATGAGCAGTACTTC
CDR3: CSVDLGYEQYF

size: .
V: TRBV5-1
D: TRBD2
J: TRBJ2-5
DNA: TGCGCCAGCAGCCGAATTACTAGCGGAGCACAAGAGACCCAGTACTTC
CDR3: CASSRITSGAQETQYF

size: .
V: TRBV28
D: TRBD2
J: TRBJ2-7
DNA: TGTGCCAGCACTCCCGTAGCGGGAGAGGTCTACGAGCAGTACTTC
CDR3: CASTPVAGEVYEQYF

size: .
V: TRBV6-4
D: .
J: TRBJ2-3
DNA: TGTGCCAGCAGCCGGGACTTCTCCACAGATACGCAGTATTTT
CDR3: CASSRDFSTDTQYF

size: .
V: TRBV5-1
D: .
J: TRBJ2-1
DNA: TGCGCCAGCAGCTCAAAGATCCTACAGGGCTGGAATGAGCAGTTCTTC
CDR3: CASSSKILQGWNEQFF

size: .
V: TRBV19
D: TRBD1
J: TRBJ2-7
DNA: TGTGCCAGTAGCCCACGGTCCGGGACAGGCCACGAGCAGTACTTC
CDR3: CASSPRSGTGHEQYF

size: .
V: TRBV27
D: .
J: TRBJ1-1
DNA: TGTGCCAGCAGTCTCCAGGGGCAGGGGAACACTGAAGCTTTCTTT
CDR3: CASSLQGQGNTEAFF

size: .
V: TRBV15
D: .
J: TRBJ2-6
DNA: TGTGCCACCAGCAGAGATCTACTGCAGGCCAACGTCCTGACTTTC
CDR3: CATSRDLLQANVLTF

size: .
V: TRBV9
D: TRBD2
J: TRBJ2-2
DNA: TGTGCCAGCAGCGTAGGCTTAGCGGGAGGGGGCACCGGGGAGCTGTTTTTT
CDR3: CASSVGLAGGGTGELFF

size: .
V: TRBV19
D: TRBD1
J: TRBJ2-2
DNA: TGTGCCAGTCGGGACAGGGGAAGGACCGGGGAGCTGTTTTTT
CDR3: CASRDRGRTGELFF

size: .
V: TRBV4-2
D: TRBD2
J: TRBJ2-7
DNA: TGTGCCAGCAGCCCGAGGGCGGGAGGGAGCTACGAGCAGTACTTC
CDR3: CASSPRAGGSYEQYF

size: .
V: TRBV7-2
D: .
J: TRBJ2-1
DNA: TGTGCCAGCACCCCGGGGCCCCTCGGGCAGTTCTTC
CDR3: CASTPGPLGQFF